This T cell receptor beta chain was obtained from a study of PD-1 blockade in classical Hodgkin lymphoma. Some clones are missing from TCRdb's copy, which holds only in-frame ones; the method was immunoSEQ multiplex PCR. The table lists 25,000 to 35,000 clones, roughly four fifths of them singletons. For this clone: Its antigen remains unknown.

Sample time point: cycle 4 day 1 (C4D1), after less than 7 weeks of nivolumab. Exposure to brentuximab vedotin varied, and each patient had relapsed following autologous stem cell transplantation. By magnetic negative selection, CD4+ T cells were purified from thawed PBMCs. General observations from the study: According to reports, newly diagnosed patients had lower baseline TCR diversity than healthy donors, and relapsed/refractory patients had lower baseline TCR diversity still. Those starting nivolumab under 1 year post-ASCT were excluded.

The CDR3 consists of 12 residues. This TCR derives from a human donor with classical Hodgkin lymphoma. This chain uses TRBV21-1 with TRBJ1-1. TRBV21-1 is noted as a pseudogene. This material consisted of CD4+ T cells from blood, taken before the fourth cycle of nivolumab. This CDR3 reads CAVTGRVTEAFF. CDR3 in DNA: TGTGCCGTCACCGGGCGGGTCACTGAAGCTTTCTTT.